The entry below gives a single TCR beta chain sequence along with its context. The data are from a study of blood T cell repertoires in COVID-19. Per the study methods: Amplification of reference gene primers was used by the study to estimate nucleated cell counts. Data came from immunoSEQ multiplex PCR; TCRdb stores just in-frame clones and leaves some out. That table gives V, J and clone size, and the DNA gave D and trimming. The sample shows about 150,000 clones, 80% to 90% of them seen only once. Recruitment covered fewer than 25 US areas and drew participants whose ages spanned about 18 to 90 years. Membership in each cohort depended on participant-reported clinical history. Per germline, CDR1 DFQATT and CDR2 SNEGSKA (reference sequence). The CDR3 contains 14 residues. The V end was cut by 3 bases, the J end by 6 bases, with 15 bases between.

What was sequenced was PBMCs or T cells enriched from blood (not recorded which). The sequence came from a woman in her 50s with acute COVID-19. This sequence joins TRBV20-1 and TRBJ1-5; a weak D match, TRBD1 (6 bases). CDR3 in amino acids: CSASGAVQGQPQHF. The DNA for the CDR3 is TGCAGTGCTAGTGGGGCTGTACAGGGTCAGCCCCAGCATTTT.